This T cell receptor beta chain appears in the sequencing data of a study of siplizumab effects on memory and regulatory T cells. Germline V gene data show CDR1 as SGHAT and CDR2 as FQDESV (reference sequence). The CDR3 contains 17 residues. Trimming took 1 base from V and 2 from J; bases not matched to a gene: 6. Study findings and constraints: Naive T cells looked more diverse than memory cells and looked like major alloresponse contributors.

As regards this clone: Antigen unknown.

Per individual sample, 85,000 to 100,000 TCR templates were assayed. Assay used: immunoSEQ multiplex PCR; TCRdb lists only in-frame clones, some missing. The sample has roughly 100,000 clones; over 85% are singletons. The TCR was taken from a human donor in good health. The material sequenced was Tregs sorted from blood. The chain is built from TRBV11-1 and TRBJ2-1; the match to TRBD2 covers 9 bases. The chain's CDR3 is CASSLVMAGGTYNEQFF. The CDR3 region has the DNA TGTGCCAGCAGCTTAGTTATGGCGGGAGGGACCTACAATGAGCAGTTCTTC.